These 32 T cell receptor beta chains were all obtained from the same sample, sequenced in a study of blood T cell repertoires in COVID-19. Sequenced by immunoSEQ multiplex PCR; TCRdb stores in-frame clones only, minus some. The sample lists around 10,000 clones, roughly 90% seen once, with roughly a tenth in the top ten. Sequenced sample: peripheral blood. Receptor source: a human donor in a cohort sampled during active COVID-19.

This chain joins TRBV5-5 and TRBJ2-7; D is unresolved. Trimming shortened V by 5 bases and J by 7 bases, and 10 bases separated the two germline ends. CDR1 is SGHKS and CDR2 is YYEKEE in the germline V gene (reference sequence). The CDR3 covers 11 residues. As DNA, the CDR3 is TGTGCCAGCAGAGACACGGCTGAGCAGTACTTC. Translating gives CASRDTAEQYF.

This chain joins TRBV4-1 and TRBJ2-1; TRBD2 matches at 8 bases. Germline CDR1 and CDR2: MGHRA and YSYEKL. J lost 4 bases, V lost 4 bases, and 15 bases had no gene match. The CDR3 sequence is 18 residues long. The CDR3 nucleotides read TGCGCCAGCAGCCGAGGATTAACCTTTAGCGGGAATTACAATGAGCAGTTCTTC. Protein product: CASSRGLTFSGNYNEQFF.

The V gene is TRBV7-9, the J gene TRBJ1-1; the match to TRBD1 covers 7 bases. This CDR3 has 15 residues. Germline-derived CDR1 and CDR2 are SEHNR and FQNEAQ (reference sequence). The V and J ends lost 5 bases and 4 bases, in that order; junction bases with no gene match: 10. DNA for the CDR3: TGTGCCAGCAGCCCCCCGACAGGGTCGGGCACTGAAGCTTTCTTT. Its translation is CASSPPTGSGTEAFF.

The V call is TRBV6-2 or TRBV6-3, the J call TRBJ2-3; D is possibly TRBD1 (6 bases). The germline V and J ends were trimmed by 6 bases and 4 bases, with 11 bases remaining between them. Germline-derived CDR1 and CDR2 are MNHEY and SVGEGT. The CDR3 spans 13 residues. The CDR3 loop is CASSRGSSDTQYF. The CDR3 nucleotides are TGTGCCAGCAGCAGGGGATCATCAGATACGCAGTATTTT.

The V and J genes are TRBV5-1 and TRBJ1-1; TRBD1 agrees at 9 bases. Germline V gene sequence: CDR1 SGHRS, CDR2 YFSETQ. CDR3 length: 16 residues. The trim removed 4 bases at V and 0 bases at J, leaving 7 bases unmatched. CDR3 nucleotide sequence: TGCGCCAGCAGCGCCGGGACAGGGTTTGTGAACACTGAAGCTTTCTTT. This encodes CASSAGTGFVNTEAFF.

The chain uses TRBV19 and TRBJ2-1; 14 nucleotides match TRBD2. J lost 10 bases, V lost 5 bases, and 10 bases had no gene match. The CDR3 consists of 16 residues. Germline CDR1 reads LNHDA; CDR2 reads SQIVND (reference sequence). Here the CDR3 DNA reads TGTGCCAGTAGTCCAAGACTAGCGGGGGGGCCAGGAGAGCAGTTCTTC. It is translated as CASSPRLAGGPGEQFF.

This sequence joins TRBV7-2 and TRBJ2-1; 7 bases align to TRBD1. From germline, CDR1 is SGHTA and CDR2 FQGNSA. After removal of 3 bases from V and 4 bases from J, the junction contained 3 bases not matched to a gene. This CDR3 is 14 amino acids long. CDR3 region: CASSLTGSYNEQFF. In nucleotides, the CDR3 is TGTGCCAGCAGCTTGACAGGGTCTTACAATGAGCAGTTCTTC.

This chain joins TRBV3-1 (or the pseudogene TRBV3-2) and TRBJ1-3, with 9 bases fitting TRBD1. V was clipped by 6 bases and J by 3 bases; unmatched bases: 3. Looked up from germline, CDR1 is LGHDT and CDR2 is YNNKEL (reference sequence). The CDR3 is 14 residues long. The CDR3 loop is CASRRTGDGNTIYF. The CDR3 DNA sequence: TGTGCCAGCAGACGGACAGGGGATGGAAACACCATATATTTT.

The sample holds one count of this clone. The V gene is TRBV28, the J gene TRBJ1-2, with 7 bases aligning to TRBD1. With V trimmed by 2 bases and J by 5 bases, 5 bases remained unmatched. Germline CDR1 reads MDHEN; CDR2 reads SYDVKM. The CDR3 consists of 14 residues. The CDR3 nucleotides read TGTGCCAGCAGTTTAGGGACAGACACATATGGCTACACCTTC. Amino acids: CASSLGTDTYGYTF.

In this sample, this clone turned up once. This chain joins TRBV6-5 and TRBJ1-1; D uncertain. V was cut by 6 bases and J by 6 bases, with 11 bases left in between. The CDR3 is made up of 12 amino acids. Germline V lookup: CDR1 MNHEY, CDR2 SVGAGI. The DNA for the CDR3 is TGTGCCAGCAGGGGCAGGTTATCTGAAGCTTTCTTT. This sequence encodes CASRGRLSEAFF.

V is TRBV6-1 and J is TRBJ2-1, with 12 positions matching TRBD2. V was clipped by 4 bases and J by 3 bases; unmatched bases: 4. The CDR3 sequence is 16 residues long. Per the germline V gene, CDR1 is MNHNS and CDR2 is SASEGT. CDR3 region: CASSGQTSGGYNEQFF. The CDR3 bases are TGTGCCAGCAGTGGTCAGACTAGCGGGGGCTACAATGAGCAGTTCTTC.

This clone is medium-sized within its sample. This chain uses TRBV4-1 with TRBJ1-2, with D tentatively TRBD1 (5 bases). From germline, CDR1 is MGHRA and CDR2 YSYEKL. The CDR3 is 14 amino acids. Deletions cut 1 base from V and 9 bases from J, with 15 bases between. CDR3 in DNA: TGCGCCAGCAGCCAAGTGGTGCAGGGTAGTCGCTACACCTTC. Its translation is CASSQVVQGSRYTF.

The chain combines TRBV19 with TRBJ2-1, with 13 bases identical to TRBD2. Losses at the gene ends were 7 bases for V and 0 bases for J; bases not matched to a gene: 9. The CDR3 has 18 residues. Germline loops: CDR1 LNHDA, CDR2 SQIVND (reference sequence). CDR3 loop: CASTQGLAGFYSYNEQFF. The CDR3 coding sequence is TGTGCCAGTACCCAGGGACTAGCGGGGTTCTACTCCTACAATGAGCAGTTCTTC.

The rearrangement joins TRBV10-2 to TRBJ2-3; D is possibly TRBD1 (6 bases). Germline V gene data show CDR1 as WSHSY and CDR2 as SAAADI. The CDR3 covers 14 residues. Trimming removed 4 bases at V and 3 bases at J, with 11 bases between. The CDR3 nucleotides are TGCGCCAGCAGTGTGGGGGCTACAACAGATACGCAGTATTTT. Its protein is CASSVGATTDTQYF.

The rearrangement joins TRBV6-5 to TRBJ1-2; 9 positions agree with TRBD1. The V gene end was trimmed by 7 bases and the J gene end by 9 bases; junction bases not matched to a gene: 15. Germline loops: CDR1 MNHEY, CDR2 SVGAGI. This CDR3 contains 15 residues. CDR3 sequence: CASITTGGLLGSYTF. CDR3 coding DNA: TGTGCCAGCATCACGACAGGGGGACTCCTCGGCAGCTACACCTTC.

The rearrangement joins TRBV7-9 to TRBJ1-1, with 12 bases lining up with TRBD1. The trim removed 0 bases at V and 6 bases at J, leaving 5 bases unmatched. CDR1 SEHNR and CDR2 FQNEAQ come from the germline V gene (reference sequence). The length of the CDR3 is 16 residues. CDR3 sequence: CASSLAAGQGASEAFF. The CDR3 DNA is TGTGCCAGCAGCTTAGCAGCGGGACAGGGGGCTTCTGAAGCTTTCTTT.

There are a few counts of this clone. CDR3 DNA: TGTGCCAGCAGCGTTGGACATACAGGGGGCTATGGCTACACCTTC. This sequence encodes CASSVGHTGGYGYTF. The rearrangement links TRBV9 to TRBJ1-2; 8 bases align to TRBD1. Germline-derived CDR1 and CDR2 are SGDLS and YYNGEE. The ends lost 2 bases at V and 4 bases at J; junction bases unmatched: 7. CDR3 length: 15 amino acids.

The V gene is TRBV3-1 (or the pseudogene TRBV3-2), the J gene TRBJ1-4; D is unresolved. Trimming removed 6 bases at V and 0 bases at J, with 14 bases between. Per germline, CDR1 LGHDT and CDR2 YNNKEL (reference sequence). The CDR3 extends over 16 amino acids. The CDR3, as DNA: TGTGCCAGCAGACGCGGGGAGATTGCAACTAATGAAAAACTGTTTTTT. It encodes CASRRGEIATNEKLFF.

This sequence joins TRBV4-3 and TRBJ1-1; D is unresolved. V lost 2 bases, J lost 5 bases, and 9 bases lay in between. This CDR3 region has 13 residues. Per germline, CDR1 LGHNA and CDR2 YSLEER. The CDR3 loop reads CASSQYRWTEAFF. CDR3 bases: TGCGCCAGCAGCCAATACCGGTGGACTGAAGCTTTCTTT.

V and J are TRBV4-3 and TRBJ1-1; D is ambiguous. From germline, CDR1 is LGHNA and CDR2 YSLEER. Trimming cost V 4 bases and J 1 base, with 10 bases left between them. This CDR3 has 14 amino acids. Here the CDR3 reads CASSPVTGNTEAFF. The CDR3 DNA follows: TGCGCCAGCAGCCCCGTGACGGGGAACACTGAAGCTTTCTTT.

DNA for the CDR3: TGTGCCAGTAGTGCGTCCGGGACAACGAACACTGAAGCTTTCTTT. Encoded protein: CASSASGTTNTEAFF. The chain joins TRBV19 to TRBJ1-1; D possibly corresponds to TRBD1 (6 bases). With 5 bases removed from V and 1 base from J, the gap between germline ends came to 14 bases. This CDR3 spans 15 amino acids. The germline V gene encodes CDR1 LNHDA and CDR2 SQIVND (reference sequence).

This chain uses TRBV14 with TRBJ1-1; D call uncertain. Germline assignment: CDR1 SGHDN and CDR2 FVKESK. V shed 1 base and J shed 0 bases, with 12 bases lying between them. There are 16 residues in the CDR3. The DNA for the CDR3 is TGTGCCAGCAGCCAAGGTATGGGCAGCCTGAACACTGAAGCTTTCTTT. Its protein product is CASSQGMGSLNTEAFF. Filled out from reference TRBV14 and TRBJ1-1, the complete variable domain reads EAGVTQFPSHSVIEKGQTVTLRCDPISGHDNLYWYRRVMGKEIKFLLHFVKESKQDESGMPNNRFLAERTGGTYSTLKVQPAELEDSGVYFCASSQGMGSLNTEAFFGQGTRLTVV.

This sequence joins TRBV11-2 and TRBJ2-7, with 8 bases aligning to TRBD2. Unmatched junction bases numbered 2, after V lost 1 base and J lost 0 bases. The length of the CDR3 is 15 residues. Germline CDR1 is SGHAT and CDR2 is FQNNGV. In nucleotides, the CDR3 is TGTGCCAGCAGCTTAGCGGGGGGGCACTCCTACGAGCAGTACTTC. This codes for CASSLAGGHSYEQYF.

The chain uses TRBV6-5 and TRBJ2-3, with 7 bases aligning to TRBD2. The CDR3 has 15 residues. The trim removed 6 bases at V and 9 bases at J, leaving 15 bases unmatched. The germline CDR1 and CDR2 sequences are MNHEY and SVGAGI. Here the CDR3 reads CASRSPGLIDRTQYF. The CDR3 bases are TGTGCCAGCAGGTCGCCGGGACTAATCGACAGAACGCAGTATTTT.

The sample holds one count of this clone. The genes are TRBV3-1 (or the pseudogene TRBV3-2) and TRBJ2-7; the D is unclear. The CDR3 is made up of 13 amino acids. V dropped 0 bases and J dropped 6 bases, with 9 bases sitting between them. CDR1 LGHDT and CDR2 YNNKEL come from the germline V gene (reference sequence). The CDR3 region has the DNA TGTGCCAGCAGCCAAGACCGCAACTCCGAGCAGTACTTC. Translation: CASSQDRNSEQYF.

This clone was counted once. The CDR3 here is CASRLAGGGPGELFF. The DNA for the CDR3 is TGTGCCAGCAGATTAGCGGGGGGCGGTCCCGGGGAGCTGTTTTTT. The genes are TRBV27 and TRBJ2-2, with 10 positions matching TRBD2. V lost 6 bases and J lost 6; bases outside the gene matches: 7. The CDR3 has 15 amino acids. Germline CDR1 is MNHEY and CDR2 is SMNVEV (reference sequence).

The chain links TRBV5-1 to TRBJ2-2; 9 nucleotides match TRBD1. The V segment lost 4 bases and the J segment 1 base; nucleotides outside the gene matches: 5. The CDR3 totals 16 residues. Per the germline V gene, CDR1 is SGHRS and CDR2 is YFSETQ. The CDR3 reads CASSPQGAGNTGELFF. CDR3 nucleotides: TGCGCCAGCAGCCCACAGGGGGCCGGGAACACCGGGGAGCTGTTTTTT.

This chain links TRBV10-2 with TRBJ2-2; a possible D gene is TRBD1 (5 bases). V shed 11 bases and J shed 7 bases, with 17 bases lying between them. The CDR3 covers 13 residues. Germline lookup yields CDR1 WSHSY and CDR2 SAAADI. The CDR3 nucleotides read TGCGCCGCGGCAGGGCCACGTGGCGGGGAGCTGTTTTTT. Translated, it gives CAAAGPRGGELFF.

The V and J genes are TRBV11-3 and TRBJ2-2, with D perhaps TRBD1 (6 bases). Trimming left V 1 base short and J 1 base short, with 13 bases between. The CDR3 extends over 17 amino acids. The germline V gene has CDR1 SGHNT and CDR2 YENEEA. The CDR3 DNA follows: TGTGCCAGCAGCTTAGTCACAGGGTTTGGGAACACCGGGGAGCTGTTTTTT. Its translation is CASSLVTGFGNTGELFF.

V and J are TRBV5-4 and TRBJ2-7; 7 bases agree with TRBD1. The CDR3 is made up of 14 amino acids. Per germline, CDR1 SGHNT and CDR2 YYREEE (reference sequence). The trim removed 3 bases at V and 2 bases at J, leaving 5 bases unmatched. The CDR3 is CASSSGTVTYEQYF. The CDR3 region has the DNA TGTGCCAGCAGCTCAGGGACAGTCACCTACGAGCAGTACTTC.

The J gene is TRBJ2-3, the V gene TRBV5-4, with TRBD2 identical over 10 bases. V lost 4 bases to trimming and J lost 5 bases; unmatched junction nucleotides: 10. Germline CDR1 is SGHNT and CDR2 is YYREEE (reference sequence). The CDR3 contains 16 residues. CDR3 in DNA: TGTGCCAGCAGCCACCGAGGGAGCGGGGGGGGAGATACGCAGTATTTT. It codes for CASSHRGSGGGDTQYF.

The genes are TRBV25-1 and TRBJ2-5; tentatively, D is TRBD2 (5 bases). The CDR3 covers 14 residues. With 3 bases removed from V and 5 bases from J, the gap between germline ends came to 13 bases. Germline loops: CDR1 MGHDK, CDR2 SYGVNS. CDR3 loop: CASSDKGRGETQYF. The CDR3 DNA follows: TGTGCCAGCAGTGACAAAGGGAGAGGGGAGACCCAGTACTTC.